These 13 T cell receptor beta chains were all obtained from the same sample, sequenced in a study of blood T cell repertoires in COVID-19. Assay used: immunoSEQ multiplex PCR; TCRdb lists only in-frame clones, some missing. The table lists about 39,000 clones, around 96% of them singletons. Sequencing input: peripheral blood. All receptors derive from a human donor with active COVID-19. The donor label of this sample is uncertain.

This chain joins TRBV13 and TRBJ2-7, with 12 bases matching TRBD1. The CDR3 consists of 17 residues. The germline CDR1 and CDR2 sequences are PRHDT and FYEKMQ (reference sequence). The V segment lost 5 bases and the J segment 0 bases; nucleotides outside the gene matches: 8. The CDR3, as DNA: TGTGCCAGCAGCGCCGGGACAGGGGGCCCTCTCTCCTACGAGCAGTACTTC. Protein: CASSAGTGGPLSYEQYF. The full variable domain, rest sourced from reference TRBV13 and TRBJ2-7, is AAGVIQSPRHLIKEKRETATLKCYPIPRHDTVYWYQQGPGQDPQFLISFYEKMQSDKGSIPDRFSAQQFSDYHSELNMSSLELGDSALYFCASSAGTGGPLSYEQYFGPGTRLTVT.

The CDR3 region is CASSPTGTGSYGYTF. CDR3 coding DNA: TGTGCCAGCAGCCCAACCGGGACAGGGTCTTATGGCTACACCTTC. V and J are TRBV7-9 and TRBJ1-2, with 9 bases lining up with TRBD1. This CDR3 is 15 amino acids long. J gave up 5 bases and V 5 bases, and 9 bases lay outside the gene matches. From germline, CDR1 is SEHNR and CDR2 FQNEAQ (reference sequence).

This chain links TRBV9 with TRBJ2-1; TRBD1 is a possible D gene (6 bases). V was trimmed by 0 bases and J by 1 base, leaving 11 bases between them. CDR1 is SGDLS and CDR2 is YYNGEE in the germline V gene. There are 16 residues in the CDR3. The CDR3 protein is CASSVEEGESYNEQFF. DNA for the CDR3: TGTGCCAGCAGCGTAGAAGAGGGGGAATCCTACAATGAGCAGTTCTTC.

The chain combines TRBV28 with TRBJ1-3, with 9 bases matching TRBD1. After removal of 2 bases from V and 7 bases from J, the junction contained 9 bases not matched to a gene. Germline lookup yields CDR1 MDHEN and CDR2 SYDVKM. This CDR3 region has 16 residues. CDR3 in amino acids: CASSLAGTGQSNTIYF. The CDR3 DNA reads TGTGCCAGCAGTTTAGCCGGGACAGGGCAATCTAACACCATATATTTT.

CDR3 loop: CASSLPPSTDTQYF. The CDR3 nucleotides read TGTGCCAGCAGCTTGCCCCCAAGCACAGATACGCAGTATTTT. This chain joins TRBV5-6 and TRBJ2-3; D is undetermined. Germline CDR1 is SGHDT and CDR2 is YYEEEE. The CDR3 has 14 residues. V lost 1 base, J lost 0 bases, and 6 bases lay in between.

The chain employs TRBV10-3 and TRBJ2-5; D is possibly TRBD2 (6 bases). The CDR3 sequence is 13 residues long. Germline V lookup: CDR1 ENHRY, CDR2 SYGVKD. Trimming cost V 6 bases and J 2 bases, with 10 bases left between them. The CDR3 nucleotides are TGTGCCATCAGACGGGACTTGCAAGAGACCCAGTACTTC. Translating gives CAIRRDLQETQYF.

In its sample, this clone was seen once. The chain employs TRBV12-5 and TRBJ2-3; 11 nucleotides align to TRBD1. CDR1 is LGHNT and CDR2 is FRNRAP in the germline V gene. The CDR3 has 15 residues. The V segment lost 5 bases and the J segment 4 bases; nucleotides outside the gene matches: 5. The CDR3 DNA sequence: TGTGCTAGTGGTCGGGTGGGACAGGGGGCAGATACGCAGTATTTT. Its protein is CASGRVGQGADTQYF. The variable domain in full, completed from reference TRBV12-5 and TRBJ2-3, reads DARVTQTPRHKVTEMGQEVTMRCQPILGHNTVFWYRQTMMQGLELLAYFRNRAPLDDSGMPKDRFSAEMPDATLATLKIQPSEPRDSAVYFCASGRVGQGADTQYFGPGTRLTVL.

The CDR3 coding sequence is TGTGCCAGCATTGGACTAGCGGGGGGGCCCGGGACCCAGTACTTC. Protein product: CASIGLAGGPGTQYF. V usage is TRBV6-5 and J usage is TRBJ2-5, with 15 bases aligning to TRBD2. The V segment lost 7 bases and the J segment 7 bases; nucleotides outside the gene matches: 7. This CDR3 comprises 15 residues. The germline CDR1 and CDR2 sequences are MNHEY and SVGAGI.

The V call is TRBV11-2, the J call TRBJ2-3, with 10 nucleotides matching TRBD2. J was trimmed by 1 base and V by 6 bases; bases with no gene match: 13. The CDR3 totals 18 residues. Germline loops: CDR1 SGHAT, CDR2 FQNNGV. The CDR3 sequence: CASSNGASGSRGTDTQYF. CDR3 bases: TGTGCCAGCAGTAATGGGGCTAGCGGGAGTCGGGGCACAGATACGCAGTATTTT.

This chain links TRBV6-2 or TRBV6-3 with TRBJ1-6; D may be TRBD1 (6 bases). Germline assignment: CDR1 MNHEY and CDR2 SVGEGT. The CDR3 totals 16 residues. Trimming pared 6 bases from V and 4 bases from J, leaving 16 bases between. The CDR3 DNA reads as TGTGCCAGCAGCCCAGTGGGGGCTGGATATAATTCACCCCTCCACTTT. Translated, it gives CASSPVGAGYNSPLHF.

The J gene is TRBJ2-2, the V gene TRBV2; possible D gene TRBD1, 7 bases. Germline V CDR1 and CDR2: SNHLY, FYNNEI. This CDR3 contains 14 residues. V dropped 8 bases and J dropped 8 bases, with 18 bases sitting between them. The CDR3 spells CASCPRGVLGELFF. The CDR3 DNA reads as TGTGCCAGCTGCCCCAGGGGGGTATTGGGGGAGCTGTTTTTT. Based on the CDR3 plus reference TRBV2 and TRBJ2-2, the full variable domain is EPEVTQTPSHQVTQMGQEVILRCVPISNHLYFYWYRQILGQKVEFLVSFYNNEISEKSEIFDDQFSVERPDGSNFTLKIRSTKLEDSAMYFCASCPRGVLGELFFGEGSRLTVL.

V is TRBV27 and J is TRBJ2-1; TRBD1 matches at 9 bases. Losses at the gene ends were 5 bases for V and 5 bases for J; bases not matched to a gene: 7. Germline V lookup: CDR1 MNHEY, CDR2 SMNVEV (reference sequence). The CDR3 loop spans 15 amino acids. The CDR3 region is CASSGWTGENNEQFF. The CDR3 DNA sequence: TGTGCCAGCAGTGGCTGGACAGGGGAAAACAATGAGCAGTTCTTC.

CDR3 nucleotides: TGTGCCAGCACCTCCGACTTGTTCTACGAGCAGTACTTC. This encodes CASTSDLFYEQYF. This chain joins TRBV11-2 and TRBJ2-7; D is uncertain. Germline values: CDR1 SGHAT, CDR2 FQNNGV. The CDR3 runs to 13 residues. V was shortened by 7 bases and J by 3 bases, with 13 bases between the two germline ends.